The next 8 T cell receptor beta chains were all read from a single sample in a study of radiation and T cells in renal cell carcinoma. Clones were read by immunoSEQ multiplex PCR, and TCRdb kept only the in-frame ones, dropping some. The sample yields about 120,000 clones, roughly four fifths seen once. Described time point: blood 2 weeks post-SBRT. Treatment of the sample: 15 Gy SBRT to primary tumor, nephrectomy 4 weeks later. The sequenced sample was blood, obtained from a patient whose treatment included radiotherapy and nephrectomy. Every receptor here comes from a man aged 45 to 65 with renal cell carcinoma.

The chain recombines TRBV5-1 with TRBJ2-1; 9 bases match TRBD2. The CDR3 runs to 15 residues. The germline V gene has CDR1 SGHRS and CDR2 YFSETQ. V lost 0 bases and J lost 5; bases outside the gene matches: 3. CDR3 in amino acids: CASSLVASGDNEQFF. The CDR3 coding sequence is TGCGCCAGCAGCTTGGTAGCTAGCGGGGACAATGAGCAGTTCTTC.

The CDR3 is CASSQTIARTGDYGYTF. The DNA for the CDR3 is TGCGCCAGCAGCCAAACAATCGCCAGGACGGGAGACTATGGCTACACCTTC. The chain uses TRBV4-3 and TRBJ1-2; no clear D. V lost 2 bases and J 3 bases, leaving 19 bases between the germline ends. Germline loops: CDR1 LGHNA, CDR2 YSLEER. The CDR3 spans 17 residues.

V and J are TRBV5-6 and TRBJ2-1; tentative D call: TRBD2 (5 bases). Trimming shortened V by 0 bases and J by 2 bases, and 15 bases separated the two germline ends. The CDR3 is 17 residues long. The germline V gene has CDR1 SGHDT and CDR2 YYEEEE. CDR3 loop: CASSLVLTTDTYNEQFF. In DNA form, the CDR3 reads TGTGCCAGCAGCTTGGTCTTGACTACCGACACCTACAATGAGCAGTTCTTC.

V is TRBV27 and J is TRBJ2-1, with D perhaps assigned TRBD1 or TRBD2 (5 bases each). V was pared by 2 bases and J by 3 bases, with 11 bases between. There are 15 residues in the CDR3. Germline V gene data show CDR1 as MNHEY and CDR2 as SMNVEV (reference sequence). The CDR3, as DNA: TGTGCCAGCAGTTTAGAGGGGCATCTCTACAATGAGCAGTTCTTC. It translates to CASSLEGHLYNEQFF.

The chain is built from TRBV4-1 and TRBJ1-3; 8 positions agree with TRBD1. The CDR3 extends over 14 amino acids. The V gene's germline CDR1 is MGHRA and CDR2 YSYEKL. V was clipped by 4 bases and J by 8 bases; unmatched bases: 7. The CDR3: CASSPRTGRDTIYF. The CDR3, as DNA: TGCGCCAGCAGCCCCCGGACAGGGCGGGACACCATATATTTT.

The chain carries TRBV7-9 and TRBJ1-4, with D uncertain. V was clipped by 1 base and J by 7 bases, with 13 bases between them. CDR3 length equals 15 residues. Germline loops: CDR1 SEHNR, CDR2 FQNEAQ (reference sequence). The CDR3 DNA reads as TGTGCCAGCAGCTTAGAGGCTGGGGTTGGTGAAAAACTGTTTTTT. Amino acids: CASSLEAGVGEKLFF.

The V call is TRBV5-6, the J call TRBJ2-2; D remains ambiguous. There are 16 residues in the CDR3. Trimming took off 4 bases at V and 8 bases at J, with 21 bases between the two ends. The germline gives CDR1 SGHDT, CDR2 YYEEEE. CDR3 amino acids: CASSTGLRSPPGELFF. CDR3 coding DNA: TGTGCCAGCAGCACCGGCCTAAGGAGTCCGCCTGGGGAGCTGTTTTTT.

J is TRBJ1-5 and V is TRBV4-3; 7 bases agree with TRBD1. CDR3 size: 17 residues. V lost 0 bases and J lost 6; bases outside the gene matches: 11. Germline CDR1 reads LGHNA; CDR2 reads YSLEER. The CDR3 DNA is TGCGCCAGCAGCCAAGAAACGTACAGGGGAGCGATTCAGCCCCAGCATTTT. This encodes CASSQETYRGAIQPQHF.